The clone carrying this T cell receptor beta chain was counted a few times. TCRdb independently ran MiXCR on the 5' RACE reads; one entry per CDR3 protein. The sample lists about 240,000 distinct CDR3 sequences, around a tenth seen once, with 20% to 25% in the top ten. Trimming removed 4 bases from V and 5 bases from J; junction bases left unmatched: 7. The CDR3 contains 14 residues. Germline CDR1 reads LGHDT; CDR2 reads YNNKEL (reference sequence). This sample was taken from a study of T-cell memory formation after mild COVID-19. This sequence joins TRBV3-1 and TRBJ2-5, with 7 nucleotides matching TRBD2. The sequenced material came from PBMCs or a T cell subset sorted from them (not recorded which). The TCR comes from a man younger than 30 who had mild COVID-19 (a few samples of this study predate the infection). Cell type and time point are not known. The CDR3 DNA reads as TGTGCCAGCAGCCTCCTCGGGGAGGGCGAGACCCAGTACTTC. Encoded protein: CASSLLGEGETQYF.